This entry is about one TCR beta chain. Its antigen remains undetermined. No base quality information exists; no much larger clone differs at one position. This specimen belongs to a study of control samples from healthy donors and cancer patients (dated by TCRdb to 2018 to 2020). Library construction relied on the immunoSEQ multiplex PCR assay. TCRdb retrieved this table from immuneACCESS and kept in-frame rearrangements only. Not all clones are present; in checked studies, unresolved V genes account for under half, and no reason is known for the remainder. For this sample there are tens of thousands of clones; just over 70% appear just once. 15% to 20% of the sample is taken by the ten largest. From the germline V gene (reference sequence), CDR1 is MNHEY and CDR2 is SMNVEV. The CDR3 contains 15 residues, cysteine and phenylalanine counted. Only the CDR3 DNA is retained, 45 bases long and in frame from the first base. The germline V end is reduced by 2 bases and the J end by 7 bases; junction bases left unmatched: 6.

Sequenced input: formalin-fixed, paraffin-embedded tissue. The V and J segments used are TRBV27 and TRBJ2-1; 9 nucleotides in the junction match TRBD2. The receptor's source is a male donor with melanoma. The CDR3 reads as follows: CASSLAGGMANEQFF. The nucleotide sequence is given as TGTGCCAGCAGTTTAGCGGGAGGGATGGCGAATGAGCAGTTCTTC.